The 22 T cell receptor beta chains presented below share a single source sample, sequenced in a study of blood T cell repertoires in COVID-19. TCRdb's table, derived via immunoSEQ multiplex PCR, lists solely in-frame clones and lacks some. The sample gives about 60,000 clones, around 83% of which show up once; roughly 6% is in the top ten. The sequencing input was peripheral blood. The receptors shown here come from a human donor in a cohort sampled during active COVID-19.

With regard to this clone: Other DNA sequences from this sample encode an identical CDR3 as well. The genes are TRBV2 and TRBJ1-6, with 9 bases fitting TRBD1. The CDR3 length is 14 residues. Per germline, CDR1 SNHLY and CDR2 FYNNEI. J lost 7 bases, V lost 6 bases, and 4 bases had no gene match. CDR3 coding DNA: TGTGCCAGCAGCGCGGACAGGGGCAATTCACCCCTCCACTTT. This translates into CASSADRGNSPLHF.

The table lists this clone with a count of one. The chain combines TRBV23-1 with TRBJ2-7, with TRBD2 matching 8 bases. TRBV23-1 is classed as an ORF, of uncertain function. CDR3 length equals 19 residues. The junction had 28 bases not matched to a gene; V was cut back by 7 bases and J by 8 bases. CDR3 region: CASIPEWGVRSGGLGKQYF. The CDR3 DNA reads TGCGCCAGCATTCCCGAGTGGGGGGTAAGGAGCGGGGGCCTGGGTAAGCAGTACTTC.

This clone was observed a single time. The chain has TRBV28 and TRBJ1-1, with D perhaps matching TRBD1 (5 bases). The CDR3 sequence is 15 residues long. From germline, CDR1 is MDHEN and CDR2 SYDVKM. The V end lost 5 bases, the J end lost 4 bases, and 17 bases lay between the germline ends. The CDR3 nucleotides read TGTGCCAGCAGTACAGCGACGGGGGTTCGCACTGAAGCTTTCTTT. Protein product: CASSTATGVRTEAFF.

The chain employs TRBV15 and TRBJ1-6; perhaps TRBD1 as D (5 bases). Trimming took 0 bases from V and 9 from J, leaving 12 bases between them. CDR3 size: 15 residues. Germline lookup yields CDR1 LNHNV and CDR2 YYDKDF (reference sequence). CDR3 nucleotides: TGTGCCACCAGCAGAGAGGGGGACGGGGGTTCACCCCTCCACTTT. Translation: CATSREGDGGSPLHF.

There are a few counts of this clone. V and J are TRBV20-1 and TRBJ1-1; 7 nucleotides match TRBD1. J lost 3 bases, V lost 3 bases, and 4 bases had no gene match. The CDR3 spans 13 residues. CDR1 DFQATT and CDR2 SNEGSKA come from the germline V gene (reference sequence). The CDR3 loop is CSASPQGDTEAFF. The CDR3 DNA reads TGCAGTGCTAGTCCTCAGGGGGACACTGAAGCTTTCTTT.

The V gene is TRBV19, the J gene TRBJ2-7; weak D call: TRBD1 (6 bases). Germline V CDR1 and CDR2: LNHDA, SQIVND (reference sequence). Deletions cut 4 bases from V and 2 bases from J, with 21 bases between. The CDR3 spans 17 residues. CDR3 in amino acids: CASSKNPQGRPTYEQYF. CDR3 in DNA: TGTGCCAGTAGTAAAAACCCACAGGGCCGACCTACCTACGAGCAGTACTTC.

The genes are TRBV10-2 and TRBJ2-1, with 10 positions matching TRBD2. J lost 0 bases, V lost 10 bases, and 12 bases had no gene match. The CDR3 totals 17 residues. In germline, CDR1 is WSHSY, CDR2 SAAADI. CDR3 coding DNA: TGCGCCACAGGAGGAGCGGGGGGGATGAGCTCCTACAATGAGCAGTTCTTC. It specifies CATGGAGGMSSYNEQFF.

The J gene is TRBJ2-5, the V gene TRBV5-1, with TRBD1 matching over 9 bases. The J segment lost 5 bases and the V segment lost 3 bases, leaving 8 bases of the junction unmatched. Per germline, CDR1 SGHRS and CDR2 YFSETQ. The CDR3 runs 15 residues. Written as DNA, the CDR3 is TGCGCCAGCAGCTACGGGACAGGGCAGTCGGAGACCCAGTACTTC. It encodes CASSYGTGQSETQYF.

The chain recombines TRBV2 with TRBJ2-7, with D uncertain. The CDR3 runs 14 residues. Trimming took 2 bases from V and 0 from J, leaving 8 bases between them. Germline CDR1 is SNHLY and CDR2 is FYNNEI. CDR3 amino acids: CASSELNSSYEQYF. For the CDR3, the DNA is TGTGCCAGCAGTGAACTAAACAGCTCCTACGAGCAGTACTTC.

The chain links TRBV5-1 to TRBJ2-1; tentatively, D is TRBD2 (5 bases). This CDR3 has 16 residues. The germline V and J ends were trimmed by 4 bases and 2 bases, with 16 bases remaining between them. From germline, CDR1 is SGHRS and CDR2 YFSETQ. The chain's CDR3 is CASSLDEGLPYNEQFF. CDR3 sequence (DNA): TGCGCCAGCAGCCTTGACGAAGGACTTCCCTACAATGAGCAGTTCTTC.

The J gene is TRBJ2-1, the V gene TRBV11-3; 7 positions match TRBD2. The CDR3 contains 15 residues. J was trimmed by 1 base and V by 5 bases; bases with no gene match: 5. Germline CDR1 reads SGHNT; CDR2 reads YENEEA. This CDR3 reads CASSPSGTSYNEQFF. DNA of the CDR3: TGTGCCAGCAGCCCCAGCGGGACTTCCTACAATGAGCAGTTCTTC.

This clone was observed a few times. The gene calls are TRBV20-1 and TRBJ2-1; possibly TRBD2 for D (5 bases). The V and J ends lost 3 bases and 0 bases respectively, with 15 bases between them. The CDR3 contains 16 residues. The germline V gene has CDR1 DFQATT and CDR2 SNEGSKA (reference sequence). The CDR3 DNA is TGCAGTGCTAGTCGGCCCCCTAGCAGCTCCTACAATGAGCAGTTCTTC. As protein: CSASRPPSSSYNEQFF.

The rearrangement uses TRBV7-8 and TRBJ1-4; 7 nucleotides match TRBD1. CDR1 and CDR2 (germline): SGHVS, FQNEAQ. The CDR3 sequence is 16 residues long. J was trimmed by 0 bases and V by 6 bases; bases with no gene match: 7. The CDR3 loop is CASREQGMATNEKLFF. The CDR3 nucleotides are TGTGCCAGCAGGGAACAGGGGATGGCAACTAATGAAAAACTGTTTTTT.

This chain joins TRBV7-6 and TRBJ2-2, with TRBD1 matching 8 bases. The germline gives CDR1 SGHVS, CDR2 FNYEAQ. The CDR3 has 15 amino acids. Trimming at V came to 6 bases and at J to 2 bases, leaving 5 bases not matched to a gene. The CDR3 region is CASRLDRENTGELFF. The CDR3 bases are TGTGCCAGCAGGTTGGACAGGGAAAACACCGGGGAGCTGTTTTTT.

CDR3 loop: CASIRLAGNNEQFF. The CDR3 DNA reads as TGTGCCAGTATCCGACTAGCGGGGAACAATGAGCAGTTCTTC. The chain combines TRBV6-5 with TRBJ2-1; 11 bases match TRBD2. Germline V lookup: CDR1 MNHEY, CDR2 SVGAGI. V lost 9 bases, J lost 5 bases, and 6 bases stayed unmatched. CDR3 length: 14 amino acids.

This sequence joins TRBV19 and TRBJ1-1; 10 bases fit TRBD1. The CDR3 spans 15 residues. Looked up from germline, CDR1 is LNHDA and CDR2 is SQIVND (reference sequence). Trimming took 3 bases from V and 11 from J; bases not matched to a gene: 12. CDR3 sequence (DNA): TGTGCCAGTAGTATCCGTACAGGGACAGGGGCAGGGGCTTTCTTT. This encodes CASSIRTGTGAGAFF.

V gene TRBV7-9 combines with J gene TRBJ2-7; D not resolved. The V gene lost 5 bases and the J gene lost 3 bases, with 8 bases spanning the gap. The germline V gene encodes CDR1 SEHNR and CDR2 FQNEAQ (reference sequence). This CDR3 contains 12 residues. DNA of the CDR3: TGTGCCAGCAGCCGAGGAGACTACGAGCAGTACTTC. This translates into CASSRGDYEQYF. Looking up the rest from reference TRBV7-9 and TRBJ2-7 gives the full variable domain: DTGVSQNPRHKITKRGQNVTFRCDPISEHNRLYWYRQTLGQGPEFLTYFQNEAQLEKSRLLSDRFSAERPKGSFSTLEIQRTEQGDSAMYLCASSRGDYEQYFGPGTRLTVT.

The genes are TRBV6-1 and TRBJ2-7; 9 bases agree with TRBD2. The CDR3 sequence is 16 residues long. The junction had 10 bases not matched to a gene; V was cut back by 1 base and J by 6 bases. Germline V gives CDR1 MNHNS, CDR2 SASEGT. For the CDR3, the DNA is TGTGCCAGCAGTGAAGGGCGCGGGAGGGCCTTCTTCGAGCAGTACTTC. This sequence encodes CASSEGRGRAFFEQYF.

The rearrangement uses TRBV7-2 and TRBJ2-7; 10 nucleotides agree with TRBD2. The CDR3 extends over 16 amino acids. The junction had 9 bases not matched to a gene; V was cut back by 3 bases and J by 4 bases. Germline V gives CDR1 SGHTA, CDR2 FQGNSA. Here the CDR3 reads CASSLTTSGIGYEQYF. For the CDR3, the DNA is TGTGCCAGCAGCTTGACTACTAGCGGGATAGGGTACGAGCAGTACTTC. The variable domain in full, with the rest retrieved from reference TRBV7-2 and TRBJ2-7, is GAGVSQSPSNKVTEKGKDVELRCDPISGHTALYWYRQSLGQGLEFLIYFQGNSAPDKSGLPSDRFSAERTGGSVSTLTIQRTQQEDSAVYLCASSLTTSGIGYEQYFGPGTRLTVT.

V usage is TRBV29-1 and J usage is TRBJ1-1; D gene uncertain. This CDR3 is 13 amino acids long. Trimming left V 0 bases short and J 1 base short, with 6 bases between. Per germline, CDR1 SQVTM and CDR2 ANQGSEA. This chain's CDR3 is CSVEEDRNTEAFF. In DNA form, the CDR3 reads TGCAGCGTTGAAGAAGATAGGAACACTGAAGCTTTCTTT.

The rearrangement links TRBV18 to TRBJ2-5; D is unclear. Trimming took off 4 bases at V and 1 base at J, with 13 bases between the two ends. Per the germline V gene, CDR1 is KGHSH and CDR2 is LQKENI. This CDR3 spans 15 amino acids. CDR3 in amino acids: CASSLNSALQETQYF. CDR3 nucleotide sequence: TGTGCCAGCTCACTTAACTCCGCTCTCCAAGAGACCCAGTACTTC.

The V call is TRBV28, the J call TRBJ2-1; TRBD2 matches at 14 bases. The CDR3 length is 15 residues. J was trimmed by 9 bases and V by 5 bases; bases with no gene match: 6. The V gene's germline CDR1 is MDHEN and CDR2 SYDVKM. The CDR3 DNA reads TGTGCCAGCAGTCAGGGGACTAGCGGGAGATCTGAGCAGTTCTTC. This encodes CASSQGTSGRSEQFF.